The present T cell receptor (beta chain) was sequenced within a study of blood T cells in healthy people across ages. Of note for this clonotype: The target antigen is unknown. The junction shows a germline mismatch at one end, possibly a read error.

Then a second PCR, running roughly 7 to 12 cycles, was carried out with a sample-barcoded 5' primer and a J-beta primer mix. Through a template-switch adaptor with 12 random nucleotides, each cDNA molecule received a tag. Via MiXCR, TCRdb re-called the 5' RACE reads, giving one row per CDR3 protein. The sample has about 1.1 million distinct CDR3 sequences; 30% to 40% are singletons. Looked up from germline, CDR1 is MNHNS and CDR2 is SASEGT. The CDR3 runs to 17 residues. The study's findings and limits: There was no known CMV status for donors, so expanded clonotype changes were possibly confounded. Naive and antigen-experienced cells could not be conclusively compared, given unsorted PBMCs. Strong correlation was found linking TCR beta diversity to naive T cell percentage.

J is TRBJ1-6 and V is TRBV6-1; D remains unclear. Material: blood. The TCR comes from a man aged 18 to 29 in good health. For the CDR3, the DNA is TGTGCCAGCAGTGAAGACTCCCCTAGGATATATAATCCACCCCTCCACTTT. Translation: CASSEDSPRIYNPPLHF.